This TCR beta chain was recovered during a study of OX40 agonist ivuxolimab in advanced cancers. Study-wide background: Dose-escalation patients had hepatocellular carcinoma, melanoma, renal cell or head and neck cancer. Study-wide findings and caveats: Expanded clones were, on average, more numerous among CD8+ T cells than CD4+.

Sequencing used immunoSEQ multiplex PCR; TCRdb keeps in-frame clones, though not all of them. The sample gives 45,000 to 70,000 clones, around nine tenths of which show up once; approximately 7.2% is in the top ten. V was trimmed by 0 bases and J by 4 bases, leaving 16 bases between them. Germline CDR1 and CDR2: SGHVS and FNYEAQ. This CDR3 region has 17 residues. Turning to this clone: Its antigen is unidentified.

The sequencing here drew on CD4+ or CD8+ T cells sorted from blood, taken in a trial of the OX40 agonist ivuxolimab. The J gene is TRBJ2-1, the V gene TRBV7-6; TRBD2 is a possible D gene (7 bases). The sequence was obtained from an adult with an advanced solid tumor such as melanoma, head and neck, liver or kidney cancer. The CDR3 is CASSLAGLKGGYNEQFF. The CDR3 DNA is TGTGCCAGCAGCTTAGCGGGACTCAAGGGGGGGTACAATGAGCAGTTCTTC.